This T cell receptor beta chain was profiled in a study of shared clonotypes between healthy human individuals (dated by TCRdb to 2018 to 2020). Looking at the study overall: The cohort comprised a couple of women and three men aged 18 to 49 years. Between about 0.94 and 8.9 billion PBMCs per donor were obtained by leukapheresis. Different laboratories and diverse techniques were used to prepare libraries and sequence TCR repertoires, to increase sequencing depth and limit assay-specific biases. To estimate repertoire size and how much clonotype sharing occurs between individuals, the study deeply sequenced the blood TCR repertoires of five healthy adults. For each donor, CD4 naive and CD4 memory were each given three plates, CD8 naive was given two plates, and CD8 memory was given one plate.

The paper's findings and limits, for the study overall: Sampling was restricted to blood, and TCR repertoires in tissue are likely to differ from TCR repertoires in blood. Because the study included only a small number of donors, the genetic and exposure-history diversity represented was limited. Pairwise subsampling led to the expectation that sequencing depth would affect the degree of clonotype sharing among donors. Rarefaction of sorted-subset datasets indicated incomplete sequencing despite the large sequencing depth. Clonotypes shared by all four sorted-subset donors showed higher generation probabilities than non-shared clonotypes. When a few donors were compared, the shared fraction of clonotypes was 5% to 6.5% for naive CD4, 3.5% to 4% for naive CD8, about 2.5% for memory CD4, and roughly 0.4% for memory CD8. Naive subsets generally had larger estimated clonotype richness than memory subsets did.

This clone was found once. The antigen it recognizes is unknown. Base qualities are not at hand, and no much larger clone is one base apart. The sample contains more than one DNA sequence encoding this CDR3. V is cut by 4 bases and J by 4 bases, and the space between the germline ends is 10 bases. Spanning cysteine to phenylalanine, the CDR3 consists of 12 amino acids. Only the CDR3 DNA is retained, 36 bases long and in frame from the first base. Taken from the germline V gene, the CDR1 and CDR2 loops are SQVTM and ANQGSEA. Healthy HIV-negative adults with no recently reported acute infections or vaccinations were included as donors. Every donor was a Caucasian adult living in Nashville, Tennessee, USA. CD4+ T cells were enriched by magnetic negative selection, after which naive cells were positively selected on CD45RA and the negative fraction was taken as the memory subset. Blood was collected by leukapheresis, and PBMCs were isolated by Ficoll-Histopaque density gradient centrifugation and then cryopreserved in liquid nitrogen vapor phase. Purity and quantity of every magnetically sorted T cell population were checked by analytical flow cytometry. Each sorted fraction had its genomic DNA isolated and then quantified by UV absorbance on a Nanodrop 2000c.

Using the deep immunoSEQ assay, TCR CDR3 regions were amplified from genomic DNA by multiplex PCR. Extracted genomic DNA from each cell subset was spread evenly across all wells of several immunoSEQ 96-well plates, with each plate serving as a replicate. For sorted subsets, around 200 ng genomic DNA, equal to tens of thousands of T cell genomes, was loaded into each replicate PCR. Purified libraries were quantified with a Qubit 3.0 fluorometer, sized on a Bioanalyzer 2100, and re-quantified with the KAPA Library Quantification kit. Each immunoSEQ 96-well plate was sequenced on its own single-read 150-cycle Illumina NextSeq 550 flow cell. In the source study's methods: Because only junctional sequences without quality scores were contained in the immunoSEQ output, filtering matching that applied to full-length reads could not be performed. To assign V/J genes and CDR3, sequences were annotated against IMGT germline references using PyIR, a Python wrapper for IgBLAST v1.9. Reads with weak V/J assignments (E-value above 1e-6), missing CDR3, stop codons, out-of-frame junctions, or ambiguous translated residues were removed. V3J clonotypes were defined as sequences sharing the same inferred V gene, J gene, and CDR3 amino acid sequence. Percentage overlap between repertoires was computed as shared unique clonotypes divided by the size of the smaller repertoire. RTK rarefaction, the Chao1 estimator, and Recon v2.1 estimates of unobserved clonotypes were used to assess repertoire richness. For all TCRbeta clonotypes obtained by the gDNA method from four donors, generation probabilities were computed with OLGA. Here the immuneACCESS table is served through TCRdb, limited to in-frame sequences with V and J called. Missing clones are a known gap in these copies; in checked studies unresolved V genes cover under half, and the rest lacks a known reason. Clone size and V and J calls were adopted from that table, with D and trimming inferred from the DNA. For this sample there are 2 million to 2.5 million clones; 93% appear just once. About 0.38% of the sample goes to the ten largest clones.

Specimen: naive CD4+ T cells from PBMCs. The label giving this sample's cell subset or site can be read as: CD45RA+ positively selected. The chain couples TRBV29-1 to TRBJ2-5; matching of 7 bases hints at TRBD2 as the D gene. The receptor was derived from a man between 18 and 35 years old in good health. Some clones in this sample may be carry-over from other donors' samples. The CDR3 region has the sequence CSVVRGRETQYF. The DNA sequence reads TGCAGCGTTGTGCGGGGGCGAGAGACCCAGTACTTC.